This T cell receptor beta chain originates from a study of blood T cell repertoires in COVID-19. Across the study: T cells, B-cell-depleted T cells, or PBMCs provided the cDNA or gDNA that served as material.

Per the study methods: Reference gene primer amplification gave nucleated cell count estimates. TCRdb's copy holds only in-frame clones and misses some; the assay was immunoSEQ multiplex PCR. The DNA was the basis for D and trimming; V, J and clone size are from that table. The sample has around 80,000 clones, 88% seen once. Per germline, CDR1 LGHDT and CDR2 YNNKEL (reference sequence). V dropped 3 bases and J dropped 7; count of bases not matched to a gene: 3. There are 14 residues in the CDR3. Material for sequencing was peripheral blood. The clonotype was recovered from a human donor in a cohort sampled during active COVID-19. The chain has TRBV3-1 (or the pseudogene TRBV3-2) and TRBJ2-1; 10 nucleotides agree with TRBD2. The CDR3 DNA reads TGTGCCAGCAGCCACAGGACTAGCGGAAATGAGCAGTTCTTC. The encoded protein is CASSHRTSGNEQFF.